The entry below gives a single T cell receptor beta chain sequence along with its context. The target antigen is unknown. The CDR3 is 11 residues long. V gave up 6 bases and J gave up 7 bases; unmatched junction bases: 0. Germline lookup yields CDR1 SEHNR and CDR2 FQNEAQ (reference sequence). These data belong to a study of blood T cells in healthy people across ages. General study points: The unknown donor CMV status may have confounded expanded clonotype changes.

Primers used in a second PCR of roughly 6 to 12 cycles were a sample-barcoded 5' primer and a J-beta primer mix. TCRdb re-derived calls from the 5' RACE reads in MiXCR, one entry per CDR3 protein. This table holds about 640,000 distinct CDR3 sequences, approximately 40% found once. The J gene is TRBJ2-1, the V gene TRBV7-9; 7 bases agree with TRBD2. Material: blood. The receptor was isolated from a man older than 75 in good health. The CDR3 is CASRGGNEQFF. The CDR3 DNA follows: TGTGCCAGCAGGGGGGGGAATGAGCAGTTCTTC.